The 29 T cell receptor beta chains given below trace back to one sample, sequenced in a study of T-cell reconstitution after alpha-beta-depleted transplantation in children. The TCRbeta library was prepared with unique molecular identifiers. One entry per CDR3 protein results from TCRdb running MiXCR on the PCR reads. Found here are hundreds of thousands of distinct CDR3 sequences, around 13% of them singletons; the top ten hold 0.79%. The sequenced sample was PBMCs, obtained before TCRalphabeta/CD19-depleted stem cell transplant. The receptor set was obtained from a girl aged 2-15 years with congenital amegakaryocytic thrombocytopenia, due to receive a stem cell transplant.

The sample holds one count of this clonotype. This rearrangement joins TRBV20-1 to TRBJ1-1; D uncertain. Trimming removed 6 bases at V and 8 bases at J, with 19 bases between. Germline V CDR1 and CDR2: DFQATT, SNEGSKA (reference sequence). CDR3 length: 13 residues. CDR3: CSASTLGTPEAFF. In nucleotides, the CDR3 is TGCAGTGCCTCAACCCTTGGCACGCCAGAAGCTTTCTTT.

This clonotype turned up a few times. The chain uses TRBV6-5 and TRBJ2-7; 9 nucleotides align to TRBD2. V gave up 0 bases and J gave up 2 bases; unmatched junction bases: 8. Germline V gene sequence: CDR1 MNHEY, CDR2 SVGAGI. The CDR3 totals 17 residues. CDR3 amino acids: CASSYSVSSGAAYEQYF. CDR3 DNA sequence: TGTGCCAGCAGTTACTCGGTTTCTAGCGGGGCCGCCTACGAGCAGTACTTC.

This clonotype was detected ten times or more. The CDR3 bases are TGCAGTGCTAGAGATTTAGCGGGAGACCTCAATGAGCAGTTCTTC. Its protein is CSARDLAGDLNEQFF. V and J are TRBV20-1 and TRBJ2-1; 9 positions agree with TRBD2. The CDR3 extends over 15 amino acids. Germline CDR1 is DFQATT and CDR2 is SNEGSKA (reference sequence). Unmatched junction bases numbered 6, after V lost 0 bases and J lost 6 bases.

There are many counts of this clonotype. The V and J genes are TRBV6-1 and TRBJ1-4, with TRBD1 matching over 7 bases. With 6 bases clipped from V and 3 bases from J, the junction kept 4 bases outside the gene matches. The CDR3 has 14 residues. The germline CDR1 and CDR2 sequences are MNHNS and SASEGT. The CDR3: CASRQGLANEKLFF. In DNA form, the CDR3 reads TGTGCCAGCAGACAGGGGTTAGCTAATGAAAAACTGTTTTTT.

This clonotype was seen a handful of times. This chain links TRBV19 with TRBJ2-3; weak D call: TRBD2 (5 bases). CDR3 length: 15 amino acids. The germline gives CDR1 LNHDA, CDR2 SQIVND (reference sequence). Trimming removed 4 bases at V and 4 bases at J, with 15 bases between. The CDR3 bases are TGTGCCAGTAGTAGCCAGACGGCCGGGGCAGATACGCAGTATTTT. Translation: CASSSQTAGADTQYF.

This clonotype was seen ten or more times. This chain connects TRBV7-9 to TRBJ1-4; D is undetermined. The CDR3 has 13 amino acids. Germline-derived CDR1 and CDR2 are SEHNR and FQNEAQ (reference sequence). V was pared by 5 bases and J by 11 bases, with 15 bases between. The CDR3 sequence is CASSLWETGKLFF. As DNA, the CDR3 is TGTGCCAGCAGCCTTTGGGAGACGGGGAAACTGTTTTTT. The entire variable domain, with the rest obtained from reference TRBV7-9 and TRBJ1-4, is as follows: DTGVSQNPRHKITKRGQNVTFRCDPISEHNRLYWYRQTLGQGPEFLTYFQNEAQLEKSRLLSDRFSAERPKGSFSTLEIQRTEQGDSAMYLCASSLWETGKLFFGSGTQLSVL.

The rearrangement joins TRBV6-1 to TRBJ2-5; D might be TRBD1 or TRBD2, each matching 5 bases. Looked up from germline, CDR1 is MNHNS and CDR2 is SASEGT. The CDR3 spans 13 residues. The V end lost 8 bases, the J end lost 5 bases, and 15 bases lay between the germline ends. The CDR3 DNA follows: TGTGCCAGCTGGGACCCAAATGAGGAGACCCAGTACTTC. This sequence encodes CASWDPNEETQYF.

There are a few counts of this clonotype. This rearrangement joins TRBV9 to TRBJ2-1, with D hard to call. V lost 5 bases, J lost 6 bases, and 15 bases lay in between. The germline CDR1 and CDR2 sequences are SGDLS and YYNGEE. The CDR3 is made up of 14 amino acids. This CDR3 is CASSESLVSNEQFF. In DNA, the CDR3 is TGTGCCAGCAGTGAGTCGCTAGTTTCCAATGAGCAGTTCTTC. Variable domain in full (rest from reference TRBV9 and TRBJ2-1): DSGVTQTPKHLITATGQRVTLRCSPRSGDLSVYWYQQSLDQGLQFLIQYYNGEERAKGNILERFSAQQFPDLHSELNLSSLELGDSALYFCASSESLVSNEQFFGPGTRLTVL.

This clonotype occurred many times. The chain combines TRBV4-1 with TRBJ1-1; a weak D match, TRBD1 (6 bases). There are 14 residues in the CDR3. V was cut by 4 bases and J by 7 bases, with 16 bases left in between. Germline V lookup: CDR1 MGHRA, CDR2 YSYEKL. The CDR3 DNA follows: TGCGCCAGCAGCCCGACAGGAACAGGCGTTGAAGCTTTCTTT. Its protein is CASSPTGTGVEAFF.

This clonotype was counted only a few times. This CDR3 reads CASSPSWLDAPDTQYF. The CDR3 DNA sequence: TGTGCCAGCTCACCATCGTGGCTAGACGCGCCAGATACGCAGTATTTT. The chain links TRBV18 to TRBJ2-3, with D hard to call. Trimming pared 2 bases from V and 4 bases from J, leaving 16 bases between. The CDR3 is 16 residues long. CDR1 and CDR2 from the germline V gene are KGHSH and LQKENI.

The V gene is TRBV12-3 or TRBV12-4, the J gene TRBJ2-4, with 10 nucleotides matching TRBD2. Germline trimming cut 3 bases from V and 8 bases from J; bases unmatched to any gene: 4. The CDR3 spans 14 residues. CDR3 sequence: CASSFTSGIYIQYF. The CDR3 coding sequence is TGTGCCAGCAGTTTTACTAGCGGGATATACATTCAGTACTTC.

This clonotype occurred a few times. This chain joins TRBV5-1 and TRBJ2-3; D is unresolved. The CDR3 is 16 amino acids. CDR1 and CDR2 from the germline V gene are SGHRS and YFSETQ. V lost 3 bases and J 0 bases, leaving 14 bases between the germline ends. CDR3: CASSSFRFDSTDTQYF. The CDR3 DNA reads TGCGCCAGCAGCTCATTTAGGTTCGACAGCACAGATACGCAGTATTTT.

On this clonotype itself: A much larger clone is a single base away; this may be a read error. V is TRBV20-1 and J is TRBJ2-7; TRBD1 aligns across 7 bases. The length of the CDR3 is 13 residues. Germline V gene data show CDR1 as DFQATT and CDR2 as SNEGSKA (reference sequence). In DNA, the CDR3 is TGCAGTGTAACGGGACAGAACATCTACGACCAGTACTTC. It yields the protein CSVTGQNIYDQYF.

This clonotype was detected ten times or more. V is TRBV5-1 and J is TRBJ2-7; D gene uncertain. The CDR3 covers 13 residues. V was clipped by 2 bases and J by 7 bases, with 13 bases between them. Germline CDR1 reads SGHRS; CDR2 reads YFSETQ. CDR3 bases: TGCGCCAGCAGCTTACAAGGTGCAACGGAGCAGTACTTC. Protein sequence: CASSLQGATEQYF.

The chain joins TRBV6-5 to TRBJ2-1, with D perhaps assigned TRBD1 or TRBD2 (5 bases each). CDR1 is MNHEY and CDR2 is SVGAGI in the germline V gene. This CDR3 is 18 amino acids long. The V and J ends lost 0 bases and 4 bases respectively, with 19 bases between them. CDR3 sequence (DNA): TGTGCCAGCAGTTACTCGGACCCCGGGACGAGCCTTTACAATGAGCAGTTCTTC. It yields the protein CASSYSDPGTSLYNEQFF.

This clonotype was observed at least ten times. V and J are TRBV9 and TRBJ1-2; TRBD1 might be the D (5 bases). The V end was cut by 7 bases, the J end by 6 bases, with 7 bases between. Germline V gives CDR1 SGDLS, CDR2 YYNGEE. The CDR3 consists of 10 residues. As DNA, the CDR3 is TGTGCCAGCCAGGGTAATGGCTACACCTTC. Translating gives CASQGNGYTF.

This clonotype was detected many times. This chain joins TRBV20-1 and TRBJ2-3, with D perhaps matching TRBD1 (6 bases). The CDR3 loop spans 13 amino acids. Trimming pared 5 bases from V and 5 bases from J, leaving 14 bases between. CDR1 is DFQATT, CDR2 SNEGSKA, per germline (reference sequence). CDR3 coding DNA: TGCAGTGCTCAGGGGTTATCGCTAGATACGCAGTATTTT. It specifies CSAQGLSLDTQYF.

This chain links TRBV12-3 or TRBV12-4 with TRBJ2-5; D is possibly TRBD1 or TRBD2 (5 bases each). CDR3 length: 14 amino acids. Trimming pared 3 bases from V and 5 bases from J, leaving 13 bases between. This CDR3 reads CASSFEGLRETQYF. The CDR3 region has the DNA TGTGCCAGCAGTTTTGAGGGGTTGCGTGAGACCCAGTACTTC.

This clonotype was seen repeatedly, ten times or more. The CDR3 DNA reads TGCAGTGCTAGAGATCTAGAGTGGGTTCGCGGGAGGGACACAGATACGCAGTATTTT. Translated, it gives CSARDLEWVRGRDTDTQYF. This chain uses TRBV20-1 with TRBJ2-3, with TRBD2 identical over 9 bases. The J segment lost 2 bases and the V segment lost 0 bases, leaving 15 bases of the junction unmatched. Germline CDR1 is DFQATT and CDR2 is SNEGSKA (reference sequence). The CDR3 totals 19 residues.

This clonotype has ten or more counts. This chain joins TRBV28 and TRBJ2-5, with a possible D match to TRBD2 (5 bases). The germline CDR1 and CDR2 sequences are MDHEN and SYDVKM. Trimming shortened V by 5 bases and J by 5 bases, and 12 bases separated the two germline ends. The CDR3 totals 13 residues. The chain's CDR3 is CASSRGERETQYF. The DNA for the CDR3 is TGTGCCAGCAGTCGGGGAGAACGCGAGACCCAGTACTTC.

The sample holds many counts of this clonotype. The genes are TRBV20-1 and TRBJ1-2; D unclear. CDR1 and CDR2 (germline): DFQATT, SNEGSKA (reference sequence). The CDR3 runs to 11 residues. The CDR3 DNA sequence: TGCTTTGGACGGGGATCTTATGGCTACACCTTC. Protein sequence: CFGRGSYGYTF.

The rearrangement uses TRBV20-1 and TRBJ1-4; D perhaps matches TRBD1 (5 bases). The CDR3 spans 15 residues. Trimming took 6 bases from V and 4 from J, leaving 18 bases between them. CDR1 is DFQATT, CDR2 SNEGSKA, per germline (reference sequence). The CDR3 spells CSAYTPGRLNEKLFF. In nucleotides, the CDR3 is TGCAGTGCCTATACCCCGGGACGCCTTAATGAAAAACTGTTTTTT.

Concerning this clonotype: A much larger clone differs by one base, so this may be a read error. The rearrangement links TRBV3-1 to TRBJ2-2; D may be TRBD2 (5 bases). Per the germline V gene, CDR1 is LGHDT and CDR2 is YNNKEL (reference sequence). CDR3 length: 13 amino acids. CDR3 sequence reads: CASSLVIPGKLFF. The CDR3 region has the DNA TGTGCCAGCAGCCTAGTAATACCCGGGAAGCTGTTTTTT. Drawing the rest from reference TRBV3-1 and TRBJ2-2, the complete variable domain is DTAVSQTPKYLVTQMGNDKSIKCEQNLGHDTMYWYKQDSKKFLKIMFSYNNKELIINETVPNRFSPKSPDKAHLNLHINSLELGDSAVYFCASSLVIPGKLFFGEGSRLTVL.

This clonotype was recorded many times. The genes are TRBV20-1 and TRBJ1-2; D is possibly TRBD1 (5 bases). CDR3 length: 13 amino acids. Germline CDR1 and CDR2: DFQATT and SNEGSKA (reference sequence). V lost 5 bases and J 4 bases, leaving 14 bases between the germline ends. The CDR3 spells CSAGTVGTYGYTF. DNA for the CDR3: TGCAGTGCTGGGACGGTCGGGACCTATGGCTACACCTTC.

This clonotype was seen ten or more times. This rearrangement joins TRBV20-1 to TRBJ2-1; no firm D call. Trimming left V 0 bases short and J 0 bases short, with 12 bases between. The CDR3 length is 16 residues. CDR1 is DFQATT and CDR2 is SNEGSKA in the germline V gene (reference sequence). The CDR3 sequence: CSARDLAESSYNEQFF. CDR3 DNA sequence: TGCAGTGCTAGAGATCTGGCGGAAAGCTCCTACAATGAGCAGTTCTTC.

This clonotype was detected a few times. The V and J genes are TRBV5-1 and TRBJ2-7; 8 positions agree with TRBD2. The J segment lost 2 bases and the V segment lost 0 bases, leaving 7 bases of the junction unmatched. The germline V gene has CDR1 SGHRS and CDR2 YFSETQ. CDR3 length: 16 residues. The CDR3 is CASSLVVGRVTYEQYF. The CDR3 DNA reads TGCGCCAGCAGCTTGGTTGTCGGGAGGGTTACCTACGAGCAGTACTTC. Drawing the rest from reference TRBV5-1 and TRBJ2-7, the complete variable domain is KAGVTQTPRYLIKTRGQQVTLSCSPISGHRSVSWYQQTPGQGLQFLFEYFSETQRNKGNFPGRFSGRQFSNSRSEMNVSTLELGDSALYLCASSLVVGRVTYEQYFGPGTRLTVT.

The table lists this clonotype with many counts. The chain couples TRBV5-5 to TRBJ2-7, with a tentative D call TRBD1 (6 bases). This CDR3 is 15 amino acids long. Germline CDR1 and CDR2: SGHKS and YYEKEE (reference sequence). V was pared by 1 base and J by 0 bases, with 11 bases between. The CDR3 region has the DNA TGTGCCAGCAGCTTGCGGACAGACAACTCCTACGAGCAGTACTTC. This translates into CASSLRTDNSYEQYF.

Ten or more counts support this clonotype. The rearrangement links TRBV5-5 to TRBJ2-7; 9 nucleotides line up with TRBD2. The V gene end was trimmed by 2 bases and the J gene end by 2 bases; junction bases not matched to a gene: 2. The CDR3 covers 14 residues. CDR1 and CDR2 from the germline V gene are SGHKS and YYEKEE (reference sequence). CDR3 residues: CASSFASGAYEQYF. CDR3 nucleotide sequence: TGTGCCAGCAGCTTCGCTAGCGGGGCCTACGAGCAGTACTTC. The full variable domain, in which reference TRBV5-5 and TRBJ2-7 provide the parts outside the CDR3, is DAGVTQSPTHLIKTRGQQVTLRCSPISGHKSVSWYQQVLGQGPQFIFQYYEKEERGRGNFPDRFSARQFPNYSSELNVNALLLGDSALYLCASSFASGAYEQYFGPGTRLTVT.

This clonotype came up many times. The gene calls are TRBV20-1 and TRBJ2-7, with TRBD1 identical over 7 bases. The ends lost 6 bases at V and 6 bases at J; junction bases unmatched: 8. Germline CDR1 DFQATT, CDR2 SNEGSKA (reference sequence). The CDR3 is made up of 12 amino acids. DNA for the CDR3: TGCAGTGCAGAGACAGGGTCGGGCGAGCAGTACTTC. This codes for CSAETGSGEQYF.